This T cell receptor beta chain was found in a study of blood T cell repertoires in COVID-19. Trimming pared 8 bases from V and 0 bases from J, leaving 11 bases between. There are 13 residues in the CDR3. CDR1 and CDR2 (germline): GTSNPN, SVGIG (reference sequence). Original processing methods: Amplification from reference gene primers served as the basis for estimated nucleated cell counts. Assay used: immunoSEQ multiplex PCR; TCRdb lists only in-frame clones, some missing. The V and J calls and clone size were taken over from that table, and D and trimming were inferred from the DNA. The data hold some 150,000 clones, with 75% to 90% observed a single time.

Sequencing was carried out using peripheral blood. The origin of this receptor is a man between 65 and 85 years old with acute or convalescent COVID-19. This chain connects TRBV30 to TRBJ1-3; unclear D gene. The CDR3 DNA reads as TGTGCCGGCCACAAATACTCTGGAAACACCATATATTTT. This encodes CAGHKYSGNTIYF.